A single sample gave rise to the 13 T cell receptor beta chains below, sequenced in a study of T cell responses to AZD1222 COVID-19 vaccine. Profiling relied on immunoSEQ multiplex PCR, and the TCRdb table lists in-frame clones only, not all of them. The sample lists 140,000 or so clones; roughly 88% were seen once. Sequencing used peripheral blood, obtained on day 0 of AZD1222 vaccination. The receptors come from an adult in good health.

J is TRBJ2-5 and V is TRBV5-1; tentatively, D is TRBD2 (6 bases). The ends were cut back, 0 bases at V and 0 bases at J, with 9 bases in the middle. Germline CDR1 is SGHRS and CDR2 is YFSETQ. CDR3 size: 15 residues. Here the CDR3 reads CASSLAGGYQETQYF. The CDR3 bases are TGCGCCAGCAGCTTGGCTGGGGGGTACCAAGAGACCCAGTACTTC.

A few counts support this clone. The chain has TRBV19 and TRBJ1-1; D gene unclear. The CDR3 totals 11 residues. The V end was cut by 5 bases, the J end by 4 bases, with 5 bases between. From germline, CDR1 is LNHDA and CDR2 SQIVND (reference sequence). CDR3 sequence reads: CASSFRTEAFF. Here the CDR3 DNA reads TGTGCCAGTAGTTTCCGCACTGAAGCTTTCTTT.

The CDR3 DNA reads as TGTGCCAGCATGGACTACCTATTGGACACCGGGGAGCTGTTTTTT. Translated: CASMDYLLDTGELFF. The V gene is TRBV28, the J gene TRBJ2-2; tentative D call: TRBD2 (6 bases). The CDR3 spans 15 residues. Per the germline V gene, CDR1 is MDHEN and CDR2 is SYDVKM. Deletions cut 7 bases from V and 3 bases from J, with 15 bases between.

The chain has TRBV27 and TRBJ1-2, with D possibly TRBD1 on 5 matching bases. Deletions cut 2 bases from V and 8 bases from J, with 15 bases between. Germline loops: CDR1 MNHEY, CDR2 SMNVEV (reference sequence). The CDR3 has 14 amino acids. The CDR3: CASSLRSGMDGYTF. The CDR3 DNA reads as TGTGCCAGCAGTTTAAGATCAGGGATGGACGGCTACACCTTC.

This chain's CDR3 is CASSYGGWTGELFF. DNA for the CDR3: TGTGCCAGCAGTTACGGGGGCTGGACCGGGGAGCTGTTTTTT. The chain has TRBV27 and TRBJ2-2; D possibly uses TRBD1 or TRBD2 (6 bases each). Trimming removed 4 bases at V and 5 bases at J, with 11 bases between. Germline assignment: CDR1 MNHEY and CDR2 SMNVEV (reference sequence). This CDR3 has 14 amino acids.

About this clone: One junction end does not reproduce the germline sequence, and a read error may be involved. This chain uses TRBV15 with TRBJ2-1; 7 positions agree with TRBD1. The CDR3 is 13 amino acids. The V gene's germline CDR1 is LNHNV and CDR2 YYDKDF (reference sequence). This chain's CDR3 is CATSRDRTGSTLF. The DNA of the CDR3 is TGTGCCACCAGCAGAGACAGGACAGGATCCACACTCTTC.

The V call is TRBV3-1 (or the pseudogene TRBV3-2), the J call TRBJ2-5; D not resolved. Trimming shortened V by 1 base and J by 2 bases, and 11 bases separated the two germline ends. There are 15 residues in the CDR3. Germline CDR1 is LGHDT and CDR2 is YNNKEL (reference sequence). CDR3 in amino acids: CASSQAPFGQETQYF. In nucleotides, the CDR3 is TGTGCCAGCAGCCAAGCGCCCTTTGGGCAAGAGACCCAGTACTTC.

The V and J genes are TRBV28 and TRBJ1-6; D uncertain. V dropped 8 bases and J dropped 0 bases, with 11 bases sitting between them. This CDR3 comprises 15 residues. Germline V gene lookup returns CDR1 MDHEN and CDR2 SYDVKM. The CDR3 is CASALMSSYNSPLHF. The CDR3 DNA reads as TGTGCCAGCGCCCTAATGAGCTCCTATAATTCACCCCTCCACTTT.

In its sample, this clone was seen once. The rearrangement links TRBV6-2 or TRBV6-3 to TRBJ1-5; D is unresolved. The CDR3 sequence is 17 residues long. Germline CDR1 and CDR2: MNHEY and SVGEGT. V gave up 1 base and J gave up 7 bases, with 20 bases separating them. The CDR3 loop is CASSYFRQPSMGQPQHF. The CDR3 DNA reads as TGTGCCAGCAGTTACTTTCGGCAGCCGTCTATGGGCCAGCCCCAGCATTTT.

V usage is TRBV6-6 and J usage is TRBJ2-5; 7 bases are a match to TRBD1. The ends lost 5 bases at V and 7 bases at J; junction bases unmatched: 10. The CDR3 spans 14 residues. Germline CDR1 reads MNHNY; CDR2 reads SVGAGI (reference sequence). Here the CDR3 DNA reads TGTGCCAGCAGTCCCGGGACAGCCGTAATGACCCAGTACTTC. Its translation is CASSPGTAVMTQYF.

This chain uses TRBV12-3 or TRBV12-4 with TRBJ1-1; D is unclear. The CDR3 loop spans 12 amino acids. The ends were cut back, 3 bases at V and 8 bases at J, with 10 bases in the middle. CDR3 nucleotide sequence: TGTGCCAGCAGTTTCTTGGGCGGAGAAGCTTTCTTT. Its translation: CASSFLGGEAFF.

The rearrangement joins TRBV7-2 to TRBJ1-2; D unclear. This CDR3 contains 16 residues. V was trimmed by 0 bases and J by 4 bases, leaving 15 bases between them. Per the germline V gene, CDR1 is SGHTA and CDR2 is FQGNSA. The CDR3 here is CASSLAFRGGGYGYTF. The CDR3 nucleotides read TGTGCCAGCAGCTTAGCTTTCCGGGGAGGAGGCTATGGCTACACCTTC.

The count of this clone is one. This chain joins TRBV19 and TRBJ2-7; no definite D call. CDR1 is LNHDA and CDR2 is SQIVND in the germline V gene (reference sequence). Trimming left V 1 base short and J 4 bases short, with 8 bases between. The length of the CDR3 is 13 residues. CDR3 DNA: TGTGCCAGTAGTATAGTAGGCGTATACGAGCAGTACTTC. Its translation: CASSIVGVYEQYF.